This is a list of T cell receptor beta chains from one sample in a study of OX40 agonist ivuxolimab in advanced cancers. Assay: immunoSEQ multiplex PCR; the TCRdb copy retains only in-frame clones and omits some. The sample has 61,000 or so clones, about 87% seen once. The sequences come from CD4+ or CD8+ T cells sorted from blood, collected in a trial of the OX40 agonist ivuxolimab. All receptors come from an adult with an advanced solid tumor such as melanoma, head and neck, liver or kidney cancer. Each CDR3 is given with its conserved first and last residue. Each record gives: clone size, V gene, D gene, J gene, CDR3 protein, CDR3 DNA. D genes are given only for firm matches. The listing skips clone size in some rows; elsewhere it reads once, few, many or a size class.

-	TRBV2	TRBD1	TRBJ1-4	CASSRTGRGEKLFF	TGTGCCAGCAGCCGGACAGGGAGGGGTGAAAAACTGTTTTTT
-	TRBV19	TRBD2	TRBJ2-5	CASSIGGSGSGIQETQYF	TGTGCCAGTAGTATAGGAGGTAGCGGGAGCGGCATTCAAGAGACCCAGTACTTC
-	TRBV12-5	-	TRBJ2-5	CASGLGQDQETQYF	TGTGCTAGTGGTTTGGGACAGGACCAAGAGACCCAGTACTTC
-	TRBV15	-	TRBJ1-2	CATSRRDPRANYGYTF	TGTGCCACCAGCAGACGGGATCCCAGGGCTAACTATGGCTACACCTTC
-	TRBV7-3	TRBD1	TRBJ2-7	CASSQWDRSSPNEQYF	TGTGCCAGCAGCCAATGGGACAGGAGCTCCCCTAATGAGCAGTACTTC
-	TRBV2	-	TRBJ2-5	CASSERRARQETQYF	TGTGCCAGCAGTGAACGCAGGGCTCGTCAAGAGACCCAGTACTTC
-	TRBV6-6	-	TRBJ1-1	CASSFDTEAFF	TGTGCCAGCAGTTTCGACACTGAAGCTTTCTTT
few	TRBV7-2	-	TRBJ1-1	CASTTTVLTEAFF	TGTGCCAGCACCACGACTGTGTTGACTGAAGCTTTCTTT
-	TRBV18	-	TRBJ2-1	CASSPPQGVGEQFF	TGTGCCAGCTCACCACCACAGGGTGTTGGTGAGCAGTTCTTC
-	TRBV27	TRBD2	TRBJ2-3	CASSDQAIGGGDTQYF	TGTGCCAGCAGTGACCAAGCCATAGGCGGGGGAGATACGCAGTATTTT
once	TRBV10-1	TRBD2	TRBJ2-5	CASSMGLAGVETQYF	TGCGCCAGCAGTATGGGACTAGCGGGGGTAGAGACCCAGTACTTC
-	TRBV5-1	-	TRBJ1-1	CASSLLMGTEAFF	TGCGCCAGCAGCCTGTTGATGGGCACTGAAGCTTTCTTT
-	TRBV27	-	TRBJ2-3	CASSYRGSTDTQYF	TGTGCCAGCAGTTATCGGGGAAGCACAGATACGCAGTATTTT
-	TRBV6-5	-	TRBJ1-2	CVSSSAGGNYGYTF	TGTGTCAGCAGTTCCGCCGGAGGGAACTATGGCTACACCTTC
-	TRBV28	-	TRBJ1-1	CASTPAGRTEAFF	TGTGCCAGCACCCCGGCGGGGAGGACTGAAGCTTTCTTT
few	TRBV4-2	TRBD2	TRBJ2-7	CASSQLVQGGYEQYF	TGTGCCAGCAGCCAACTCGTCCAGGGAGGGTACGAGCAGTACTTC
-	TRBV7-9	TRBD1	TRBJ2-3	CASSTTRGTGNTDTQYF	TGTGCCAGCAGCACAACTCGAGGGACAGGGAACACAGATACGCAGTATTTT
once	TRBV7-9	-	TRBJ1-1	CASILRDTEAFF	TGTGCCAGCATTCTAAGGGACACTGAAGCTTTCTTT
-	TRBV11-2	-	TRBJ2-3	CASSLVRAQYF	TGTGCCAGCAGCTTAGTGAGGGCGCAGTATTTT
-	TRBV29-1	-	TRBJ1-3	CSVGVSGVNTIYF	TGCAGCGTTGGGGTTTCAGGGGTGAACACCATATATTTT
-	TRBV7-7	TRBD1	TRBJ2-5	CASRSDRQETQYF	TGTGCCAGCAGATCGGACAGGCAAGAGACCCAGTACTTC
-	TRBV27	-	TRBJ2-6	CASSGRYGYSGANVLTF	TGTGCCAGCAGCGGGCGTTATGGTTACTCTGGGGCCAACGTCCTGACTTTC
-	TRBV4-1	-	TRBJ2-7	CASSQVENLGSYEQYF	TGCGCCAGCAGCCAAGTGGAAAACTTGGGCTCCTACGAGCAGTACTTC
-	TRBV7-3	-	TRBJ2-1	CASSQAGDREQFF	TGTGCCAGCAGCCAGGCGGGCGACCGAGAGCAGTTCTTC
-	TRBV28	-	TRBJ1-2	CASSFGGDGYTF	TGTGCCAGCAGTTTCGGAGGGGACGGCTACACCTTC
-	TRBV30	-	TRBJ1-6	CAWKRRVSYNSPLHF	TGTGCCTGGAAACGGAGGGTCTCCTATAATTCACCCCTCCACTTT
once	TRBV2	TRBD2	TRBJ2-4	CATRGRALAKNIQYF	TGTGCCACCAGAGGGAGGGCCTTAGCCAAAAACATTCAGTACTTC
-	TRBV5-1	-	TRBJ2-5	CASSLLVGSGETQYF	TGCGCCAGCAGCTTGTTGGTAGGATCGGGGGAGACCCAGTACTTC
-	TRBV7-2	TRBD1	TRBJ1-3	CASSSNVGQSGNTIYF	TGTGCCAGCAGCTCTAATGTGGGACAGTCAGGAAACACCATATATTTT
-	TRBV7-9	-	TRBJ1-4	CASSQRPEGEKLFF	TGTGCCAGCAGCCAGAGACCCGAGGGGGAAAAACTGTTTTTT
once	TRBV2	-	TRBJ2-5	CASGGRGRQETQYF	TGTGCCAGCGGGGGCAGGGGAAGACAAGAGACCCAGTACTTC
-	TRBV11-3	-	TRBJ1-1	CASSLDPAHPEAFF	TGTGCCAGCAGCTTAGACCCGGCGCACCCTGAAGCTTTCTTT
-	TRBV18	-	TRBJ2-7	CASSPDRRLSYEQYF	TGTGCCAGCTCTCCCGACAGACGGTTATCCTACGAGCAGTACTTC
-	TRBV9	TRBD1	TRBJ2-3	CASSRTPTGNTQYF	TGTGCCAGCAGTCGTACTCCGACAGGGAATACGCAGTATTTT
few	TRBV5-1	-	TRBJ2-1	CASSLAVTTGGEDEQFF	TGCGCCAGCAGCTTGGCCGTAACAACTGGGGGTGAGGATGAGCAGTTCTTC
once	TRBV5-1	-	TRBJ1-1	CASSFSGQATFF	TGCGCCAGCAGCTTCTCAGGCCAAGCGACTTTCTTT
-	TRBV30	TRBD1	TRBJ2-5	CAWSRPGTEETQYF	TGTGCCTGGAGTCGACCCGGGACAGAAGAGACCCAGTACTTC
-	TRBV19	TRBD2	TRBJ2-2	CASSQPRATSGRRFTGELFF	TGTGCCAGTAGCCAACCCAGGGCTACTAGCGGGAGGCGGTTCACCGGGGAGCTGTTTTTT
-	TRBV7-2	-	TRBJ2-1	CASSLVGTQARKQFF	TGTGCCAGCAGCTTAGTGGGGACCCAGGCAAGGAAGCAGTTCTTC
-	TRBV18	TRBD2	TRBJ2-7	CARRGTSGDVSYEQYF	TGTGCCAGGAGAGGGACTAGCGGGGATGTCTCCTACGAGCAGTACTTC
-	TRBV19	-	TRBJ1-2	CASSPTGNRDGYTF	TGTGCCAGTAGTCCGACCGGAAACCGGGATGGCTACACCTTC
-	TRBV30	-	TRBJ2-6	CAWSVKGANVLTF	TGTGCCTGGAGTGTAAAGGGGGCCAACGTCCTGACTTTC
-	TRBV28	TRBD1	TRBJ1-5	CASSTSGQGGNQPQHF	TGTGCCAGCAGCACCTCGGGACAGGGTGGCAATCAGCCCCAGCATTTT
once	TRBV5-4	TRBD2	TRBJ2-2	CASSPGLAGGVPGELFF	TGTGCCAGCAGCCCGGGACTAGCGGGGGGTGTCCCTGGGGAGCTGTTTTTT
few	TRBV28	-	TRBJ1-5	CASRLQGQPQHF	TGTGCCAGCAGGCTTCAGGGTCAGCCCCAGCATTTT
-	TRBV28	TRBD2	TRBJ2-3	CASRHRTSGRAADTQYF	TGTGCCAGCAGACATCGGACTAGCGGGAGGGCGGCAGATACGCAGTATTTT
-	TRBV6-1	-	TRBJ2-7	CASSVTRQATSYEQYF	TGTGCCAGCAGTGTAACCCGACAGGCGACCTCCTACGAGCAGTACTTC
-	TRBV4-1	-	TRBJ2-3	CASSQDSTGGWDTQYF	TGCGCCAGCAGCCAAGATTCGACGGGCGGGTGGGATACGCAGTATTTT
-	TRBV5-4	TRBD2	TRBJ2-5	CASSLGGRAGGGTAQYF	TGTGCCAGCAGCTTGGGAGGTCGAGCGGGAGGGGGAACGGCCCAGTACTTC